This is a list of T cell receptor beta chains from one sample in a study of CD8 T cells in Susac syndrome. Each CDR3 protein is one row after TCRdb ran MiXCR on the immunoSEQ multiplex PCR reads. The sample comprises some 300,000 distinct CDR3 sequences, 85% of which are singletons, and over 0.1% rests with the top ten. Specimen: CD8+ T cells from PBMCs. All receptors derive from a human donor with multiple sclerosis. Each CDR3 is given with its conserved first and last residue. The order of the fields is V gene, clone size, D gene, J gene, CDR3 DNA, CDR3 protein. A D gene is named only where the DNA matches it firmly. Clone size is shown for a subset of rows, as once, few, many or a class of expanded clone.

TRBV27,NA,TRBD1,TRBJ1-5,TGTGCCAGCAGTTCCAGGGGGCTTAATCAGCCCCAGCATTTT,CASSSRGLNQPQHF
TRBV20-1,NA,NA,TRBJ2-7,TGCAGTGCGTCTGCCCCGGGACCAGCCTACGAGCAGTACTTC,CSASAPGPAYEQYF
TRBV7-9,NA,NA,TRBJ2-7,TGTGCCAGCAGCTTATATGCCCCCGAGCAGTACTTC,CASSLYAPEQYF
TRBV28,NA,NA,TRBJ2-1,TGTGCCAGCAGTTTATTGGTCAGGGACAATGAGCAGTTCTTC,CASSLLVRDNEQFF
TRBV4-1,NA,NA,TRBJ2-1,TGCGCCAGCAGCCAAGCGGTTTTGTCTCCGCAGTTCTTC,CASSQAVLSPQFF
TRBV27,NA,TRBD1,TRBJ2-7,TGTGCCAGCACAGGGACGTGGACTGTCACAGGGGTCGAGCAGTACTTC,CASTGTWTVTGVEQYF
TRBV24-1,NA,NA,TRBJ1-5,TGTGCCACCAGCGACAGGTACCTCAGAGGACCCCAGCATTTT,CATSDRYLRGPQHF
TRBV7-2,NA,TRBD2,TRBJ2-1,TGTGCCAGCAGCTTAAGCGGACTAGCGGAATACAATGAGCAGTTCTTC,CASSLSGLAEYNEQFF
TRBV20-1,few,TRBD2,TRBJ2-7,TGCAGTGCTAGTTTGCGGGAGGGAGCCTACGAGCAGTACTTC,CSASLREGAYEQYF
TRBV7-9,NA,NA,TRBJ1-1,TGTGCCAGCAGCTTAGCGGGGTTTAAAGGGACTGAAGCTTTCTTT,CASSLAGFKGTEAFF
TRBV27,NA,NA,TRBJ2-2,TGTGCCAGCAGACCGTACACCGGGGAGCTGTTTTTT,CASRPYTGELFF
TRBV7-3,NA,NA,TRBJ1-5,TGTGCCAGCGCGAATCGACCCCGGACAGCGAATAGCAATCAGCCCCAGCATTTT,CASANRPRTANSNQPQHF
TRBV20-1,NA,NA,TRBJ2-3,TGCAGAACCGGGCCGGGCACAGATACGCAGTATTTT,CRTGPGTDTQYF
TRBV5-6,few,NA,TRBJ1-5,TGTGCCAGCAGCTCCCCAGGGCAGCCCCAGCATTTT,CASSSPGQPQHF
TRBV12-5,NA,TRBD1,TRBJ2-7,TGTGCTAGTGGTTTTCCAACCGGGACAGGGGGCTACGAGCAGTACTTC,CASGFPTGTGGYEQYF
TRBV5-5,NA,TRBD2,TRBJ2-7,TGTGCCAGCAGCTTGCTGGGACTAGCGGGAGGCCAGCCCGAGCAGTACTTC,CASSLLGLAGGQPEQYF
TRBV28,NA,NA,TRBJ1-5,TGTGCCAGCAGTTTATATTTACAATCTAATCAGCCCCAGCATTTT,CASSLYLQSNQPQHF
TRBV7-3,NA,NA,TRBJ2-1,TGTGCCAGCAGCTTATGGGCGGCAGCCAACAATGAGCAGTTCTTC,CASSLWAAANNEQFF
TRBV5-5,NA,NA,TRBJ1-5,TGTGCCAGCAGCTTGGAGATTAAAGCAGTCTATAGCAATCAGCCCCAGCATTTT,CASSLEIKAVYSNQPQHF
TRBV5-6,NA,TRBD1,TRBJ1-2,TGTGCCAGCAGCCACAGCTGGACAGGGGAATCGGGCGGCTACACCTTC,CASSHSWTGESGGYTF
TRBV7-9,NA,NA,TRBJ1-1,TGTGCCAGCAGCCTACTCCGAACCGGGGGTCCCACTGAAGCTTTCTTT,CASSLLRTGGPTEAFF
TRBV6-1,NA,NA,TRBJ1-5,TGTGCCATCACGGACAGCCACAATCAGCCCCAGCATTTT,CAITDSHNQPQHF
TRBV11-2,NA,TRBD1,TRBJ1-5,TGTGCCAGCAGCTTAGGACAGGGGCCTCAGCCCCAGCATTTT,CASSLGQGPQPQHF
TRBV6-5,NA,NA,TRBJ2-1,TGTGCCAGCACCGTTAGATGGGGGAGCCACAATGAGCAGTTCTTC,CASTVRWGSHNEQFF
TRBV4-1,NA,NA,TRBJ2-1,TGCGCCAGCAGGCAGCGGGTCTCCTACAATGAGCAGTTCTTC,CASRQRVSYNEQFF
TRBV7-2,NA,NA,TRBJ1-1,TGTGCCACTGGTACGCCCACGGGCCCTGAAGCTTTCTTT,CATGTPTGPEAFF
TRBV28,NA,TRBD2,TRBJ2-3,TGTGCCACTACGACTAGCGCAACCGAGCAGTATTTT,CATTTSATEQYF
TRBV27,NA,TRBD1,TRBJ2-5,TGTGCCAGCAGTTTATCGAACAGGGGTTCGATAGAGACCCAGTACTTC,CASSLSNRGSIETQYF
TRBV10-3,NA,TRBD2,TRBJ2-3,TGTGCCATCACCGAGACTAGACTAGCTAGCACAGATACGCAGTATTTT,CAITETRLASTDTQYF
TRBV2,NA,NA,TRBJ1-4,TGTGCCAGCACTACCGGGATTGGGGCCAATGAAAAACTGTTTTTT,CASTTGIGANEKLFF
TRBV7-9,few,TRBD1,TRBJ1-3,TGTGCCGGAAACAGGGGTATCTCTGGAAACACCATATATTTT,CAGNRGISGNTIYF
TRBV6-5,NA,TRBD2,TRBJ2-5,TGTGCCAGCTCCACTAGCGGGACAGTAAAGACCCAGTACTTC,CASSTSGTVKTQYF
TRBV5-6,NA,NA,TRBJ2-7,TGTGCCAGCAGCTTGGTTGGACACTTATCTCTGGGGGAGCAGTACTTC,CASSLVGHLSLGEQYF
TRBV7-9,NA,NA,TRBJ2-7,TGTGCCAGCAGCGCTCGACCGAGCTCCTACGAGCAGTACTTC,CASSARPSSYEQYF